This TCR beta chain derives from a study of cytomegalovirus exposure and HLA in healthy donors. Findings of the study overall: In a later analysis, HLA-associated beta chains showed higher expansion and lower generation probabilities than comparable chains. Published work reported that the classifier diagnosed cytomegalovirus status with high specificity and sensitivity. For most TCR beta V segments, an earlier analysis put the productive rate at about 87% or about 30% of the time. In a later analysis, a missense DCLRE1C variant was linked to TCR beta V- and J-gene trimming.

Comments on this clone: Its target is unknown.

Primers: 60 Vbeta forward and 13 Jbeta reverse. The repertoire was sequenced with immunoSEQ multiplex PCR; TCRdb's copy has only in-frame clones and lacks some. Found here are 150,000 to 200,000 clones, 82% of them singletons; the top ten hold approximately 0.55%. The CDR3 is 15 residues long. Per germline, CDR1 MDHEN and CDR2 SYDVKM. V lost 4 bases to trimming and J lost 2 bases; unmatched junction nucleotides: 8. The sequence derives from a woman between 45 and 60 years old in good health and CMV-seronegative. This chain connects TRBV28 to TRBJ2-7; 7 bases are shared with TRBD2. The sample comprised PBMCs. CDR3 DNA sequence: TGTGCCAGCAGTTCCCCCGCTAGCGGAACCTACGAGCAGTACTTC. Amino acid sequence: CASSSPASGTYEQYF.